These T cell receptor beta chains were read from a single sample in a study of T cells in Graves' hyperthyroidism and ophthalmopathy. In TCRdb, the multiplex PCR reads were re-called with MiXCR into one record per CDR3 protein. The repertoire includes roughly 500,000 distinct CDR3 sequences, around 45% of them detected once, and 15% to 20% sits in the top ten. Sequencing was carried out using peripheral blood or thyroid tissue (not recorded which). These receptors all stem from an adult woman with Graves' disease, either hyperthyroidism or ophthalmopathy (not recorded which). Both conserved end residues are part of each CDR3. D genes are given only for firm matches. Only some rows state a clone size, as once, few, many or a class for expanded clones.

CASSEGDGDRHF	TGTGCCAGCAGTGAAGGTGACGGTGATCGTCATTTT	TRBJ1-3	-	TRBV25-1	few
CASSRGAHGYTF	TGTGCCAGCAGCAGGGGAGCTCATGGCTACACCTTC	TRBJ1-2	-	TRBV7-8	many
CASSAQGRVNYGYTF	TGTGCCAGCAGCGCCCAGGGCAGGGTTAACTATGGCTACACCTTC	TRBJ1-2	-	TRBV9	many
CASSLRSGRRSTGELFF	TGTGCCAGCAGCTTAAGGTCGGGGAGGAGAAGCACCGGGGAGCTGTTTTTT	TRBJ2-2	-	TRBV7-9	once
CSAPLASPWGASYGTLTYEQYF	TGCAGTGCCCCGCTAGCTTCCCCCTGGGGCGCCTCCTACGGGACGTTGACCTACGAGCAGTACTTC	TRBJ2-7	-	TRBV20-1	-
CASKFGTGYSNQPQHF	TGTGCCAGTAAGTTCGGTACGGGTTATAGCAATCAGCCCCAGCATTTT	TRBJ1-5	-	TRBV2	many
CASSPSTSYNEQFF	TGCGCCAGCAGCCCGAGTACCTCCTACAATGAGCAGTTCTTC	TRBJ2-1	-	TRBV5-1	few
CASSPGLATYRELYF	TGCGCCAGCAGCCCGGGACTAGCCACTTACCGGGAGCTGTACTTC	TRBJ2-7	TRBD2	TRBV5-1	-
CSARDIGGAGQGFGGYTF	TGCAGTGCTAGAGATATCGGGGGGGCCGGACAGGGCTTCGGTGGCTACACCTTC	TRBJ1-2	TRBD1	TRBV20-1	-
CASKGRGIYGYTF	TGTGCCAGTAAAGGCAGGGGGATTTATGGCTACACCTTC	TRBJ1-2	TRBD1	TRBV19	many
CAISASGRQQYF	TGTGCCATCAGTGCAAGCGGGAGACAGCAGTACTTC	TRBJ2-7	TRBD2	TRBV10-3	many
CAWQGTVQPQHF	TGTGCTTGGCAGGGAACGGTTCAGCCCCAGCATTTT	TRBJ1-5	-	TRBV25-1	once
CASSSFILGRGNTEAFF	TGTGCCAGTAGCTCCTTTATCCTCGGACGGGGAAACACTGAAGCTTTCTTT	TRBJ1-1	-	TRBV10-3	-
CSARAGGGTETQYF	TGCAGTGCTAGAGCCGGAGGAGGGACCGAGACCCAGTACTTC	TRBJ2-5	-	TRBV20-1	-
CSAHEGGNTEAF	TGCAGTGCCCATGAGGGGGGGAACACTGAAGCTTTC	TRBJ2-6	-	TRBV20-1	-
CSGPGQGPNEQFF	TGCAGCGGACCGGGACAGGGCCCCAATGAGCAGTTCTTC	TRBJ2-1	TRBD1	TRBV29-1	few
CASSPGGIRPQHF	TGTGCCAGCTCACCTGGGGGGATTCGGCCCCAGCATTTT	TRBJ1-5	-	TRBV18	many
CSAALGETQYF	TGCAGCGCAGCACTAGGGGAGACCCAGTACTTC	TRBJ2-5	-	TRBV29-1	-
CAISDGWGNQPQYF	TGTGCCATCAGTGACGGTTGGGGGAATCAGCCCCAGTACTTC	TRBJ2-5	-	TRBV10-3	once
CALSTSSTGELFF	TGTGCCTTGTCGACTAGTTCCACCGGGGAGCTGTTTTTT	TRBJ2-2	-	TRBV30	few
CSATTQQGKDYGYTF	TGCAGTGCTACTACCCAACAGGGGAAGGACTATGGCTACACCTTC	TRBJ1-2	TRBD1	TRBV20-1	-
CAISESGGVHEQYF	TGTGCCATCAGTGAGTCCGGGGGTGTACACGAGCAGTACTTC	TRBJ2-7	-	TRBV24-1	-
CASSSSGTGNEKLFF	TGCGCCAGCAGCTCCTCCGGGACAGGGAATGAAAAACTGTTTTTT	TRBJ1-4	TRBD1	TRBV5-1	many
CASSTGNLRTMYGYTF	TGTGCCAGCAGCACAGGAAATCTTCGAACCATGTATGGCTACACCTTC	TRBJ1-2	-	TRBV7-9	many
CAISDPVSSTNSYEQYF	TGTGCCATCAGTGATCCGGTTAGCTCCACCAACTCCTACGAGCAGTACTTC	TRBJ2-7	-	TRBV10-3	many
CSASGTRVGGETQYF	TGCAGTGCTAGTGGTACTAGAGTAGGGGGGGAGACCCAGTACTTC	TRBJ2-5	-	TRBV20-1	-
CASSLERETQYF	TGTGCCAGCAGCTTAGAGAGAGAGACCCAGTACTTC	TRBJ2-5	-	TRBV11-2	many
CASSSIRDRNQPQHF	TGTGCCAGCAGCTCTATTAGAGACAGGAATCAGCCCCAGCATTTT	TRBJ1-5	-	TRBV7-8	many
CSVGQGADQPQHF	TGCAGCGTGGGACAGGGGGCGGATCAGCCCCAGCATTTT	TRBJ1-5	TRBD1	TRBV29-1	-
CSARESHRQGDYNSPLHF	TGCAGTGCTAGAGAAAGCCACCGGCAGGGGGACTATAATTCACCCCTCCACTTT	TRBJ1-6	TRBD1	TRBV20-1	many
CASSSGTGGLDTQYF	TGTGCCAGCAGTTCCGGGACAGGGGGCCTAGATACGCAGTATTTT	TRBJ2-3	TRBD1	TRBV7-2	-
CASSPTTGVGETQYF	TGTGCCAGCAGTCCCACTACAGGGGTCGGGGAGACCCAGTACTTC	TRBJ2-5	TRBD1	TRBV6-6	few
CASSPLAPGEGGYTF	TGTGCCAGCAGCCCACTGGCCCCTGGGGAAGGCGGCTACACCTTC	TRBJ1-2	-	TRBV7-9	few
CASSHLSEQYF	TGTGCCAGCAGTCATCTAAGCGAGCAGTACTTC	TRBJ2-7	-	TRBV6-2/TRBV6-3	many
CASDDPGQDQPQHF	TGTGCCAGTGATGATCCGGGGCAGGATCAGCCCCAGCATTTT	TRBJ1-5	-	TRBV19	many
CASSLARSYEQYF	TGTGCCAGCAGCTTAGCGCGGTCCTACGAGCAGTACTTC	TRBJ2-7	-	TRBV7-9	many
CASSLGGLASPLHF	TGTGCCAGCAGCTTAGGAGGGTTGGCTTCACCCCTCCACTTT	TRBJ1-6	-	TRBV7-3	many
CATSRGVINEKLFF	TGTGCCACCAGCAGGGGAGTAATTAATGAAAAACTGTTTTTT	TRBJ1-4	-	TRBV15	many
CAISEGGNEKLFF	TGTGCCATCAGTGAAGGGGGGAACGAAAAACTGTTTTTT	TRBJ1-4	-	TRBV10-3	many
CASSLYGSNSNQPQHF	TGTGCCAGCAGCTTGTACGGAAGCAATAGCAATCAGCCCCAGCATTTT	TRBJ1-5	-	TRBV5-8	-
CASTRGEGGYTF	TGTGCCAGCACTCGTGGGGAGGGTGGCTACACCTTC	TRBJ1-2	-	TRBV6-5	many
CASRFPGQYYGYTF	TGTGCCAGCAGATTTCCGGGACAGTACTATGGCTACACCTTC	TRBJ1-2	TRBD1	TRBV28	few
CASSYLMGDEQYF	TGTGCCAGCAGTTATCTGATGGGGGACGAGCAGTACTTC	TRBJ2-7	-	TRBV7-2	-
CASSRTSANTGELFF	TGTGCCAGCAGTAGGACAAGCGCGAACACCGGGGAGCTGTTTTTT	TRBJ2-2	-	TRBV2	-
CATSDPGLYIDEQFF	TGTGCCACCAGTGACCCGGGACTGTACATCGATGAGCAGTTCTTC	TRBJ2-1	-	TRBV24-1	-
CASTRGAGVDTDTQYF	TGTGCCAGCACCCGGGGAGCGGGAGTTGACACAGATACGCAGTATTTT	TRBJ2-3	TRBD2	TRBV7-2	-
CASSPTSSYNETQYF	TGTGCCAGCAGCCCCACCAGCTCCTACAATGAGACCCAGTACTTC	TRBJ2-5	-	TRBV9	-
CASSDWTQGPQHF	TGTGCCAGCAGTGATTGGACTCAAGGGCCCCAGCATTTT	TRBJ1-5	-	TRBV2	-
CSAPNPTSGINEQYF	TGCAGTGCTCCCAACCCGACTAGCGGGATTAACGAGCAGTACTTC	TRBJ2-7	TRBD2	TRBV20-1	many
CASSFSGQSYQPQHF	TGTGCCAGCAGCTTCTCGGGACAGAGTTATCAGCCCCAGCATTTT	TRBJ1-5	TRBD1	TRBV7-2	-
CATRQGTGDEQYF	TGTGCCACCCGACAGGGGACGGGTGACGAGCAGTACTTC	TRBJ2-7	TRBD1	TRBV10-3	many
CASSLAIRSDDTDTQYF	TGTGCCAGCAGCTTAGCTATCAGGTCGGACGACACAGATACGCAGTATTTT	TRBJ2-3	-	TRBV2	-
CASSAGFDRELFF	TGTGCCAGCAGCGCCGGATTTGACAGGGAGCTGTTTTTT	TRBJ2-2	-	TRBV9	-
CASSTPDRQETQYF	TGTGCCAGCAGCACCCCCGACAGACAAGAGACCCAGTACTTC	TRBJ2-5	-	TRBV6-6	many
CASSYTAGGSYEQYF	TGTGCCAGCAGTTACACGGCGGGAGGATCTTACGAGCAGTACTTC	TRBJ2-7	TRBD2	TRBV6-6	many
CAISPTGGGGHSEQFF	TGTGCCATCAGTCCTACGGGAGGGGGAGGGCACAGTGAGCAGTTCTTC	TRBJ2-1	TRBD2	TRBV10-3	-
CASSQVGREAFF	TGCGCCAGCAGCCAAGTGGGGAGGGAAGCTTTCTTT	TRBJ1-1	-	TRBV4-1	many
CSRAGGPYEQYF	TGCAGCCGAGCGGGAGGGCCCTACGAGCAGTACTTC	TRBJ2-7	TRBD2	TRBV29-1	-
CASSLTPMNTEAFF	TGTGCCAGCAGTTTGACACCAATGAACACTGAAGCTTTCTTT	TRBJ1-1	-	TRBV2	many
CAISGGGYGYTF	TGTGCCATCAGTGGCGGGGGGTACGGCTACACCTTC	TRBJ1-2	-	TRBV10-3	-